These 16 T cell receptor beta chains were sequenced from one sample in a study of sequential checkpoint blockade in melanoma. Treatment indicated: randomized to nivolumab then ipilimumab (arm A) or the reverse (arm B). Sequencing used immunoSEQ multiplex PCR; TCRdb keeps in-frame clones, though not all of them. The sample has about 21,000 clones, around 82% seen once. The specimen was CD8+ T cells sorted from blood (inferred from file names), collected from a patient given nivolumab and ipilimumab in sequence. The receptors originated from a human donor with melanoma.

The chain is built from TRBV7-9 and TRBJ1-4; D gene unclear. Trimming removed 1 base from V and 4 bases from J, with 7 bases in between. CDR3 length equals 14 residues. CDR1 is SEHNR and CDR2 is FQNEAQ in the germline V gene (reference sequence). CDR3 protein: CASSLGGLNEKLFF. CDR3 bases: TGTGCCAGCAGCTTAGGTGGACTTAATGAAAAACTGTTTTTT.

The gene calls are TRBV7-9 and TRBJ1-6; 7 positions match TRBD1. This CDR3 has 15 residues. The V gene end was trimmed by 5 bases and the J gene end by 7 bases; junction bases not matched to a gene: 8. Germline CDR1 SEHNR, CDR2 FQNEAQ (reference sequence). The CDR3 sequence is CASSPVGRGNSPLHF. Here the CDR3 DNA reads TGTGCCAGCAGCCCCGTCGGCAGGGGGAATTCACCCCTCCACTTT.

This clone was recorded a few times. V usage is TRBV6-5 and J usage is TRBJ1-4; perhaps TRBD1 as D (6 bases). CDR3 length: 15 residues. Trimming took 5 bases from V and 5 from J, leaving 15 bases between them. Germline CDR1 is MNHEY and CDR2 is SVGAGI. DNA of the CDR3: TGTGCCAGCAGTAGCCGGACAGCTCCCAATGAAAAACTGTTTTTT. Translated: CASSSRTAPNEKLFF.

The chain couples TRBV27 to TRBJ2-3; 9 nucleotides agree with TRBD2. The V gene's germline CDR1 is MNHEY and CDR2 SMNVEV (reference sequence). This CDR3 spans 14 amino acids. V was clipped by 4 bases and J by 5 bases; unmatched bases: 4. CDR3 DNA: TGTGCCAGCAGTTCGGGACTAGCTCTAGATACGCAGTATTTT. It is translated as CASSSGLALDTQYF.

This CDR3 is CASSYGLAGREETQYF. CDR3 coding DNA: TGTGCCAGCAGCTACGGACTAGCGGGGAGAGAGGAGACCCAGTACTTC. This chain joins TRBV6-5 and TRBJ2-5; 12 nucleotides line up with TRBD2. The trim removed 6 bases at V and 5 bases at J, leaving 10 bases unmatched. CDR3 length equals 16 residues. Germline V lookup: CDR1 MNHEY, CDR2 SVGAGI.

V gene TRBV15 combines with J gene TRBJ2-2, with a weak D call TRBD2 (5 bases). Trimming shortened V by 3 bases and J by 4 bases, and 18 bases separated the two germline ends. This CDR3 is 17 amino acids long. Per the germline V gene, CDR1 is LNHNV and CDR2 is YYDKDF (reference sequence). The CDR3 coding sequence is TGTGCCACCAGCAGCGGTGTATCGAAGCGGCCCACCGGGGAGCTGTTTTTT. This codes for CATSSGVSKRPTGELFF.

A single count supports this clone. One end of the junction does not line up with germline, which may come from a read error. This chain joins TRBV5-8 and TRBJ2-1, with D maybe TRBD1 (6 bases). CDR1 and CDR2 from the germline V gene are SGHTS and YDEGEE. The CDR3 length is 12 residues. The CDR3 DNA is TGTGCCAGCAGCACCCGGGACATGCGGACGATCTTC. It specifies CASSTRDMRTIF.

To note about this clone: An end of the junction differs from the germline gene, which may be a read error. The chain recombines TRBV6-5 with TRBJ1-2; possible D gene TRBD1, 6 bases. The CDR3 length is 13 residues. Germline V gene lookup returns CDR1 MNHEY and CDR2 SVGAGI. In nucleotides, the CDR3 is TGTGCCAGCAGTAACTCCCGGGGGGCCGGCTACACCTTC. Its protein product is CASSNSRGAGYTF.

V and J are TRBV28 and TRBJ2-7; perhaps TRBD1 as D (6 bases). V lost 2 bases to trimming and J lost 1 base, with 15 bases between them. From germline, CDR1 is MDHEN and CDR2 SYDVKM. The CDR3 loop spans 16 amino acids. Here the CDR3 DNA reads TGTGCCAGCAGTTTAAATCAGGGGTTAGGGTCCTACGAGCAGTACTTC. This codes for CASSLNQGLGSYEQYF.

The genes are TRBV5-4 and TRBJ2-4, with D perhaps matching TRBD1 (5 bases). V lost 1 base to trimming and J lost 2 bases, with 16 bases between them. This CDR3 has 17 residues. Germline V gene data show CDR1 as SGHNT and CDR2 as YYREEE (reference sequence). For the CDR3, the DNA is TGTGCCAGCAGCTTGATCAGGGCAGGGTCCTCCAAAAACATTCAGTACTTC. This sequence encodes CASSLIRAGSSKNIQYF.

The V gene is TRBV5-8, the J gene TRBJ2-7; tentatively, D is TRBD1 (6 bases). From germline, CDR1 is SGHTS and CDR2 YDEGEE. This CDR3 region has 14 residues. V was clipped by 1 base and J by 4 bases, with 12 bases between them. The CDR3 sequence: CASSLRGRGYEQYF. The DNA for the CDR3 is TGTGCCAGCAGCTTGAGGGGCAGGGGATACGAGCAGTACTTC. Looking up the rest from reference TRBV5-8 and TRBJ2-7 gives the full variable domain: EAGVTQSPTHLIKTRGQQATLRCSPISGHTSVYWYQQALGLGLQFLLWYDEGEERNRGNFPPRFSGRQFPNYSSELNVNALELEDSALYLCASSLRGRGYEQYFGPGTRLTVT.

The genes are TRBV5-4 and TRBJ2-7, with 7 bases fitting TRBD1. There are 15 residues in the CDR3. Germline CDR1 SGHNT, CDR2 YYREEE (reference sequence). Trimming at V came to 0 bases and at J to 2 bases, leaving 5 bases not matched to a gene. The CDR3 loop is CASSLGQGVAYEQYF. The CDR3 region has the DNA TGTGCCAGCAGCTTGGGTCAGGGGGTAGCCTACGAGCAGTACTTC.

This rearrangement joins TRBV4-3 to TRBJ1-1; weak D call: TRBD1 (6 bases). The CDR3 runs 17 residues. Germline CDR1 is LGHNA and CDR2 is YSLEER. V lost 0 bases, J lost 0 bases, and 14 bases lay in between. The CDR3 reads CASSQESRTDLNTEAFF. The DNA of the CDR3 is TGCGCCAGCAGCCAAGAATCCCGGACAGATTTGAACACTGAAGCTTTCTTT.

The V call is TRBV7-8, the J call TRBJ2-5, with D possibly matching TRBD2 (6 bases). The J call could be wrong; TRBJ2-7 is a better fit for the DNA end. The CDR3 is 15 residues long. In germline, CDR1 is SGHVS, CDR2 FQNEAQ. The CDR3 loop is CASSLGGGNRDEQYF. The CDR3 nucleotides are TGTGCCAGCAGCTTAGGTGGGGGGAATCGGGACGAGCAGTACTTC.

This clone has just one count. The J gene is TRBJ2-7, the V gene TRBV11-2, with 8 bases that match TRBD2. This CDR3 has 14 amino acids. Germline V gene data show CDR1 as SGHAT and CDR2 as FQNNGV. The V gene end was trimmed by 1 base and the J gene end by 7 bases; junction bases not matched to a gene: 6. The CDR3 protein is CASSLAGGGREQYF. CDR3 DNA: TGTGCCAGCAGCTTAGCCGGGGGGGGGCGAGAGCAGTACTTC.

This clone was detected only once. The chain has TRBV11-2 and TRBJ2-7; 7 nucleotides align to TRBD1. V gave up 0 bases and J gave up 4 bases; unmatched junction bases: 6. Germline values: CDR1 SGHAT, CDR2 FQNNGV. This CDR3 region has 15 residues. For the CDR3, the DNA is TGTGCCAGCAGCTTAGAATCGACAGGGAGATACGAGCAGTACTTC. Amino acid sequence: CASSLESTGRYEQYF.